The 23 T cell receptor beta chains below come from one sample, sequenced in a study of neurological immune-mediated disorders. As for time point: longitudinal time-point 2. TCRdb recomputed calls from the 5' RACE reads with MiXCR, one row per CDR3 protein. The sample holds tens of thousands of distinct CDR3 sequences, more than 7.5% seen once. Sequenced: PBMCs. These receptors originate from a young man in good health.

Details on this clonotype: Being one base from a much bigger clone, this may be a read error. The J gene is TRBJ2-5, the V gene TRBV5-6, with a possible D match to TRBD1 (7 bases). CDR1 SGHDT and CDR2 YYEEEE come from the germline V gene. The CDR3 is made up of 13 amino acids. For the CDR3, the DNA is TGTGCCATCAGCTTGGAGGGGGCTGAGACCCAGTACTTC. Its translation: CAISLEGAETQYF.

The table lists this clonotype with many counts. The chain combines TRBV11-2 with TRBJ1-5, with 9 bases that match TRBD1. CDR3 length: 17 residues. Germline V gene data show CDR1 as SGHAT and CDR2 as FQNNGV. The J segment lost 9 bases and the V segment lost 5 bases, leaving 17 bases of the junction unmatched. The CDR3 loop is CASSPGPWDREGSPQHF. The CDR3 bases are TGTGCCAGCAGCCCCGGCCCATGGGACAGGGAGGGTTCGCCCCAGCATTTT.

This clonotype was found many times. The V gene is TRBV3-1, the J gene TRBJ2-4; D is unresolved. This CDR3 has 12 amino acids. V lost 2 bases and J 6 bases, leaving 5 bases between the germline ends. The germline V gene encodes CDR1 LGHDT and CDR2 YNNKEL (reference sequence). The CDR3 DNA reads as TGTGCCAGCAGCCAAATCAGAAACATTCAGTACTTC. The encoded protein is CASSQIRNIQYF.

This clonotype was detected ten times or more. The V gene is TRBV7-6, the J gene TRBJ2-5; D gene ambiguous. Germline values: CDR1 SGHVS, CDR2 FNYEAQ. The CDR3 sequence is 15 residues long. V was cut by 3 bases and J by 0 bases, with 11 bases left in between. The CDR3 DNA follows: TGTGCCAGCAGCTTGGGTCCTTCGTACCAAGAGACCCAGTACTTC. Protein sequence: CASSLGPSYQETQYF.

This clonotype was counted at least ten times. The chain couples TRBV9 to TRBJ2-3; D not resolved. The CDR3 consists of 15 residues. V lost 2 bases, J lost 2 bases, and 12 bases lay in between. Per germline, CDR1 SGDLS and CDR2 YYNGEE. The CDR3 sequence is CASSVDTTTTDTQYF. In nucleotides, the CDR3 is TGTGCCAGCAGCGTTGACACTACTACCACAGATACGCAGTATTTT.

Ten or more counts support this clonotype. The V gene is TRBV7-2, the J gene TRBJ2-1; D not resolved. Germline CDR1 SGHTA, CDR2 FQGNSA. V gave up 5 bases and J gave up 9 bases, with 17 bases separating them. The CDR3 is 14 residues long. The CDR3 loop reads CASSPGPQGLEQFF. The CDR3 DNA is TGTGCCAGCAGCCCTGGACCTCAAGGGCTTGAGCAGTTCTTC.

This clonotype was counted many times. V gene TRBV28 combines with J gene TRBJ2-7; 9 bases are a match to TRBD2. The CDR3 contains 16 residues. Trimming removed 3 bases from V and 2 bases from J; junction bases left unmatched: 8. From germline, CDR1 is MDHEN and CDR2 SYDVKM. CDR3 protein: CASSFLLAGLTYEQYF. The CDR3, as DNA: TGTGCCAGCAGTTTTCTACTAGCGGGCCTAACCTACGAGCAGTACTTC.

This clonotype was detected many times. The rearrangement links TRBV20-1 to TRBJ2-1, with 15 bases fitting TRBD2. V lost 5 bases, J lost 0 bases, and 8 bases stayed unmatched. Germline CDR1 and CDR2: DFQATT and SNEGSKA (reference sequence). The CDR3 sequence is 18 residues long. The CDR3 region has the DNA TGCAGTGCTTGGCCCGGGACTAGCGGGAGGAGCTCCTACAATGAGCAGTTCTTC. This gives the protein CSAWPGTSGRSSYNEQFF.

The V and J genes are TRBV14 and TRBJ2-7; no clear D gene. With 0 bases removed from V and 5 bases from J, the gap between germline ends came to 14 bases. This CDR3 spans 15 amino acids. Germline values: CDR1 SGHDN, CDR2 FVKESK. CDR3 coding DNA: TGTGCCAGCAGCCAAGATTCGGTCTGGTGGGACGAGCAGTACTTC. Protein product: CASSQDSVWWDEQYF. Combining the CDR3 with reference TRBV14 and TRBJ2-7 gives the whole variable domain EAGVTQFPSHSVIEKGQTVTLRCDPISGHDNLYWYRRVMGKEIKFLLHFVKESKQDESGMPNNRFLAERTGGTYSTLKVQPAELEDSGVYFCASSQDSVWWDEQYFGPGTRLTVT.

This clonotype has a count of ten or more. V usage is TRBV20-1 and J usage is TRBJ2-2; TRBD2 agrees at 8 bases. The V and J ends lost 3 bases and 4 bases, in that order; junction bases with no gene match: 10. The CDR3 runs 16 residues. Germline CDR1 is DFQATT and CDR2 is SNEGSKA (reference sequence). CDR3 sequence: CSASSLSGRGTGELFF. The CDR3, as DNA: TGCAGTGCTAGTTCCCTAAGCGGGAGAGGCACCGGGGAGCTGTTTTTT.

This clonotype has at least ten counts. In nucleotides, the CDR3 is TGCAGCGTTGAACGCGGGAACTCCTACGAGCAGTACTTC. This encodes CSVERGNSYEQYF. The rearrangement links TRBV29-1 to TRBJ2-7; tentatively, D is TRBD2 (6 bases). The germline V gene has CDR1 SQVTM and CDR2 ANQGSEA. The germline V and J ends were trimmed by 2 bases and 0 bases, with 8 bases remaining between them. The CDR3 is made up of 13 amino acids.

This clonotype showed up many times. The V and J genes are TRBV6-1 and TRBJ1-2; D remains unclear. The V end lost 8 bases, the J end lost 2 bases, and 15 bases lay between the germline ends. CDR3 size: 14 residues. Germline V gives CDR1 MNHNS, CDR2 SASEGT. As DNA, the CDR3 is TGTGCCAGCGATCCGGGCCACCCGAACTATGGCTACACCTTC. Its protein is CASDPGHPNYGYTF.

CDR3: CASNLGGDSYEQYF. DNA for the CDR3: TGTGCCAGCAACTTGGGGGGGGACTCCTACGAGCAGTACTTC. V gene TRBV3-1 combines with J gene TRBJ2-7, with 7 bases fitting TRBD2. From germline, CDR1 is LGHDT and CDR2 YNNKEL (reference sequence). V dropped 7 bases and J dropped 0; count of bases not matched to a gene: 6. This CDR3 spans 14 amino acids.

Ten or more counts support this clonotype. The chain joins TRBV5-5 to TRBJ1-6; a possible D gene is TRBD1 (6 bases). V lost 4 bases and J 0 bases, leaving 20 bases between the germline ends. The germline gives CDR1 SGHKS, CDR2 YYEKEE (reference sequence). The CDR3 runs to 19 residues. The CDR3 DNA follows: TGTGCCAGCAGCGATGCCCGACAGGTCGGGAGCTCCTATAATTCACCCCTCCACTTT. It specifies CASSDARQVGSSYNSPLHF.

In this sample, this clonotype turned up many times. The rearrangement links TRBV2 to TRBJ2-1; 8 bases are a match to TRBD1. The CDR3 consists of 14 residues. The V gene end was trimmed by 7 bases and the J gene end by 7 bases; junction bases not matched to a gene: 9. Germline V gene data show CDR1 as SNHLY and CDR2 as FYNNEI. The CDR3 coding sequence is TGTGCCAGCACGTCTAGGACAGGGAATAATGAGCAGTTCTTC. Translated, it gives CASTSRTGNNEQFF.

This clonotype was recorded many times. V and J are TRBV5-1 and TRBJ2-7; 8 bases are shared with TRBD1. V lost 4 bases, J lost 0 bases, and 12 bases stayed unmatched. Germline lookup yields CDR1 SGHRS and CDR2 YFSETQ. The CDR3 extends over 17 amino acids. The DNA of the CDR3 is TGCGCCAGCAGCCCAACATACCCGGGACAGGACTCCTACGAGCAGTACTTC. It codes for CASSPTYPGQDSYEQYF. The full variable domain, rest sourced from reference TRBV5-1 and TRBJ2-7, is KAGVTQTPRYLIKTRGQQVTLSCSPISGHRSVSWYQQTPGQGLQFLFEYFSETQRNKGNFPGRFSGRQFSNSRSEMNVSTLELGDSALYLCASSPTYPGQDSYEQYFGPGTRLTVT.

This clonotype was seen repeatedly, ten times or more. V and J are TRBV5-1 and TRBJ2-5; a possible D gene is TRBD1 (6 bases). V was pared by 0 bases and J by 3 bases, with 12 bases between. Looked up from germline, CDR1 is SGHRS and CDR2 is YFSETQ. The CDR3 is 15 amino acids. The CDR3 loop is CASSLAQAGEETQYF. Here the CDR3 DNA reads TGCGCCAGCAGCTTGGCGCAGGCAGGGGAAGAGACCCAGTACTTC.

This clonotype was recorded many times. The CDR3 is CSVGDRGLGLDFF. The CDR3 nucleotides are TGCAGCGTTGGGGACAGGGGGCTGGGACTGGATTTCTTT. The J gene is TRBJ1-1, the V gene TRBV29-1; 12 bases are shared with TRBD1. Germline V gives CDR1 SQVTM, CDR2 ANQGSEA. This CDR3 comprises 13 residues. Trimming took 4 bases from V and 13 from J; bases not matched to a gene: 10.

This clonotype was observed many times. The chain combines TRBV7-2 with TRBJ2-7; D is unclear. This CDR3 has 12 residues. Trimming left V 1 base short and J 5 bases short, with 6 bases between. Germline CDR1 SGHTA, CDR2 FQGNSA. Here the CDR3 DNA reads TGTGCCAGCAGCTTAGTTCCCCACGAGCAGTACTTC. Protein product: CASSLVPHEQYF.

In this sample, this clonotype turned up many times. The V and J genes are TRBV9 and TRBJ2-7; D uncertain. The germline gives CDR1 SGDLS, CDR2 YYNGEE. This CDR3 is 13 amino acids long. The ends were cut back, 0 bases at V and 6 bases at J, with 10 bases in the middle. CDR3 DNA: TGTGCCAGCAGCGTAGCTCCTGCACTCGAGCAGTACTTC. Translated: CASSVAPALEQYF.

This chain uses TRBV15 with TRBJ2-2; D is unclear. This CDR3 is built from 14 residues. Germline V gene data show CDR1 as LNHNV and CDR2 as YYDKDF (reference sequence). Trimming pared 2 bases from V and 6 bases from J, leaving 10 bases between. The CDR3 bases are TGTGCCACCAGCAGAAATAAGGGTTCCGGGGAGCTGTTTTTT. Translated, it gives CATSRNKGSGELFF.

This clonotype counts as medium-sized. This rearrangement joins TRBV9 to TRBJ2-5; 8 nucleotides align to TRBD2. The CDR3 length is 18 residues. V was clipped by 0 bases and J by 5 bases; unmatched bases: 15. The germline V gene has CDR1 SGDLS and CDR2 YYNGEE. The CDR3 reads CASSVAASGQQNWETQYF. In DNA form, the CDR3 reads TGTGCCAGCAGCGTAGCAGCTAGCGGGCAACAAAACTGGGAGACCCAGTACTTC. The whole variable domain, remainder taken from reference TRBV9 and TRBJ2-5, is DSGVTQTPKHLITATGQRVTLRCSPRSGDLSVYWYQQSLDQGLQFLIQYYNGEERAKGNILERFSAQQFPDLHSELNLSSLELGDSALYFCASSVAASGQQNWETQYFGPGTRLLVL.

There are many counts of this clonotype. The V gene is TRBV10-3, the J gene TRBJ1-2, with D unresolved. CDR1 ENHRY and CDR2 SYGVKD come from the germline V gene. The CDR3 totals 15 residues. Trimming took 3 bases from V and 5 from J, leaving 16 bases between them. The DNA for the CDR3 is TGTGCCATCAGTGAATGGGGAGAGAGCGGGTATGGCTACACCTTC. Protein: CAISEWGESGYGYTF.